This T cell receptor (beta chain) was documented in a study of T cell changes during pregnancy in multiple sclerosis. This CDR3 has 13 amino acids. CDR1 LNHDA and CDR2 SQIVND come from the germline V gene (reference sequence). V lost 3 bases to trimming and J lost 4 bases, with 7 bases between them. Generated by immunoSEQ multiplex PCR, the TCRdb table keeps only in-frame clones and is missing some. The sample has approximately 110,000 clones; around 90% are singletons. The sample here was peripheral blood, taken in the third trimester of pregnancy. This chain joins TRBV19 and TRBJ1-5; D gene ambiguous. This clonotype was sampled from a female donor with multiple sclerosis, enrolled in a pregnancy study. The CDR3 is CASSITANQPQHF. The DNA of the CDR3 is TGTGCCAGTAGTATCACAGCTAATCAGCCCCAGCATTTT.